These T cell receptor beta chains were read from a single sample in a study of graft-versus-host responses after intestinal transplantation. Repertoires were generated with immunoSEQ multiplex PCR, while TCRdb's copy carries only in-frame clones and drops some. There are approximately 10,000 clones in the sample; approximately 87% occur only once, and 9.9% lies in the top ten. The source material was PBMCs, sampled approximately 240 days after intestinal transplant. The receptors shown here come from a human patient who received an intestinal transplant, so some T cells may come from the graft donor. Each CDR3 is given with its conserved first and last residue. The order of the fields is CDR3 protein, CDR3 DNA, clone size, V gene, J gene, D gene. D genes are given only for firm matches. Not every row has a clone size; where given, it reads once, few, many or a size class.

CDR3aa: CASSPRDYEQYF; CDR3nt: TGTGCCAGCAGCCCCAGGGACTACGAGCAGTACTTC; abundance: NA; v_gene: TRBV11-2; j_gene: TRBJ2-7; d_gene: NA
CDR3aa: CASSLGGAGSTSYEQYF; CDR3nt: TGCGCCAGCAGCTTGGGCGGTGCGGGGTCGACTTCCTACGAGCAGTACTTC; abundance: NA; v_gene: TRBV5-1; j_gene: TRBJ2-7; d_gene: NA
CDR3aa: CASSLIRGVNTEAFF; CDR3nt: TGTGCCAGCAGTTTAATACGGGGGGTGAACACTGAAGCTTTCTTT; abundance: medium-sized; v_gene: TRBV28; j_gene: TRBJ1-1; d_gene: NA
CDR3aa: CAWSPQGRSNQPQHF; CDR3nt: TGTGCCTGGAGTCCCCAGGGGAGGAGCAATCAGCCCCAGCATTTT; abundance: NA; v_gene: TRBV30; j_gene: TRBJ1-5; d_gene: NA
CDR3aa: CASSSTAPSQQFF; CDR3nt: TGTGCCAGCAGCTCTACCGCCCCAAGCCAGCAGTTCTTC; abundance: NA; v_gene: TRBV7-6; j_gene: TRBJ2-1; d_gene: NA
CDR3aa: CASSTYSGQGANEQFF; CDR3nt: TGTGCCAGCAGCACTTACTCTGGACAGGGGGCCAATGAGCAGTTCTTC; abundance: NA; v_gene: TRBV7-9; j_gene: TRBJ2-1; d_gene: TRBD1
CDR3aa: CASSRESDQPQHF; CDR3nt: TGCGCCAGCAGCCGAGAATCTGATCAGCCCCAGCATTTT; abundance: NA; v_gene: TRBV5-1; j_gene: TRBJ1-5; d_gene: NA
CDR3aa: CASSFWRQITYEQYF; CDR3nt: TGTGCCAGCAGCTTTTGGCGACAGATCACCTACGAGCAGTACTTC; abundance: NA; v_gene: TRBV11-2; j_gene: TRBJ2-7; d_gene: NA
CDR3aa: CASGDYEQYF; CDR3nt: TGCGCCAGTGGAGACTACGAGCAGTACTTC; abundance: NA; v_gene: TRBV10-2; j_gene: TRBJ2-7; d_gene: NA
CDR3aa: CASSPDIPIYYEQHF; CDR3nt: TGTGCCAGCAGCCCGGACATCCCGATTTACTACGAGCAGCACTTC; abundance: NA; v_gene: TRBV6-6; j_gene: TRBJ2-7; d_gene: NA
CDR3aa: CASSGTGAGETQYF; CDR3nt: TGTGCCAGCAGTGGGACAGGGGCTGGGGAGACCCAGTACTTC; abundance: NA; v_gene: TRBV2; j_gene: TRBJ2-5; d_gene: TRBD1
CDR3aa: CASSQDTGFNTEAFF; CDR3nt: TGCGCCAGCAGCCAAGATACAGGGTTTAACACTGAAGCTTTCTTT; abundance: NA; v_gene: TRBV4-1; j_gene: TRBJ1-1; d_gene: NA
CDR3aa: CASSSTPQLAGEGEQYF; CDR3nt: TGTGCCAGTAGTTCGACCCCCCAACTAGCGGGAGAGGGGGAGCAGTACTTC; abundance: NA; v_gene: TRBV19; j_gene: TRBJ2-7; d_gene: TRBD2
CDR3aa: CATRGAMNTEAFF; CDR3nt: TGTGCCACCCGAGGCGCGATGAACACTGAAGCTTTCTTT; abundance: once; v_gene: TRBV27; j_gene: TRBJ1-1; d_gene: NA
CDR3aa: CASSESTRIGFEEAFF; CDR3nt: TGCGCCAGCAGTGAGTCGACTCGAATTGGTTTTGAAGAAGCTTTCTTT; abundance: once; v_gene: TRBV10-1; j_gene: TRBJ1-1; d_gene: NA
CDR3aa: CASSVAGASSYEQYF; CDR3nt: TGTGCCAGCAGCGTAGCGGGGGCGAGCTCCTACGAGCAGTACTTC; abundance: NA; v_gene: TRBV9; j_gene: TRBJ2-7; d_gene: NA
CDR3aa: CASSFGGTNYGYTF; CDR3nt: TGTGCCAGCAGTTTCGGGGGAACTAACTATGGCTACACCTTC; abundance: NA; v_gene: TRBV28; j_gene: TRBJ1-2; d_gene: NA
CDR3aa: CASSPSQGSTEAFF; CDR3nt: TGTGCCAGCAGCCCGAGCCAGGGGAGCACTGAAGCTTTCTTT; abundance: NA; v_gene: TRBV2; j_gene: TRBJ1-1; d_gene: NA
CDR3aa: CASSRLAGGAHEQYF; CDR3nt: TGTGCCAGCAGCCGGCTAGCGGGAGGAGCCCACGAGCAGTACTTC; abundance: few; v_gene: TRBV7-2; j_gene: TRBJ2-7; d_gene: TRBD2
CDR3aa: CASSQGQGAAYEQYF; CDR3nt: TGCGCCAGCAGCCAGGGACAGGGGGCAGCCTACGAGCAGTACTTC; abundance: NA; v_gene: TRBV4-1; j_gene: TRBJ2-7; d_gene: TRBD1
CDR3aa: CASSATSGGNTGELFF; CDR3nt: TGTGCCAGCAGCGCTACTAGCGGGGGGAACACCGGGGAGCTGTTTTTT; abundance: NA; v_gene: TRBV5-4; j_gene: TRBJ2-2; d_gene: TRBD2
CDR3aa: CATSRDPNSPLHF; CDR3nt: TGTGCCACCTCTAGGGATCCGAATTCACCCCTCCACTTT; abundance: NA; v_gene: TRBV10-3; j_gene: TRBJ1-6; d_gene: NA
CDR3aa: CASSLGGNEQFF; CDR3nt: TGCGCCAGCAGCTTGGGAGGCAATGAGCAGTTCTTC; abundance: NA; v_gene: TRBV5-1; j_gene: TRBJ2-1; d_gene: NA
CDR3aa: CASSPGRTNYGYTF; CDR3nt: TGTGCCAGCAGTCCCGGGAGGACTAACTATGGCTACACCTTC; abundance: NA; v_gene: TRBV28; j_gene: TRBJ1-2; d_gene: NA
CDR3aa: CASSEGLAYNEQFF; CDR3nt: TGTGCCAGCAGTGAAGGACTAGCCTACAATGAGCAGTTCTTC; abundance: NA; v_gene: TRBV6-1; j_gene: TRBJ2-1; d_gene: NA
CDR3aa: CASSHGPTYEQYF; CDR3nt: TGTGCCAGCAGTCACGGGCCGACCTACGAGCAGTACTTC; abundance: NA; v_gene: TRBV6-5; j_gene: TRBJ2-7; d_gene: NA
CDR3aa: CASSLERSVNTEAFF; CDR3nt: TGTGCCAGCAGCTTAGAGAGGAGCGTGAACACTGAAGCTTTCTTT; abundance: NA; v_gene: TRBV13; j_gene: TRBJ1-1; d_gene: NA
CDR3aa: CASSPRGGATYEQYF; CDR3nt: TGTGCCAGCAGCCCTCGCGGGGGGGCGACCTACGAGCAGTACTTC; abundance: NA; v_gene: TRBV9; j_gene: TRBJ2-7; d_gene: TRBD2
CDR3aa: CASSLVQGPISYEQYF; CDR3nt: TGTGCCAGCAGCTTAGTACAGGGGCCCATTTCCTACGAGCAGTACTTC; abundance: NA; v_gene: TRBV7-9; j_gene: TRBJ2-7; d_gene: TRBD1
CDR3aa: CASSTHRGRNTDTQYF; CDR3nt: TGTGCCAGCAGCACCCACAGGGGACGGAACACAGATACGCAGTATTTT; abundance: once; v_gene: TRBV7-9; j_gene: TRBJ2-3; d_gene: TRBD1
CDR3aa: CASSLGPNYGYTF; CDR3nt: TGTGCCAGCAGCTTGGGCCCTAACTATGGCTACACCTTC; abundance: NA; v_gene: TRBV7-9; j_gene: TRBJ1-2; d_gene: NA